Each of the 22 T cell receptor beta chains below was sequenced from the same sample in a study of cytomegalovirus exposure and HLA in healthy donors. Amplification used 60 Vbeta primers and 13 Jbeta primers. Profiling relied on immunoSEQ multiplex PCR, and the TCRdb table lists in-frame clones only, not all of them. In the table there are around 92,000 clones, 60% to 85% of which are singletons. The sequencing sample was made of PBMCs. These receptors came from a man in his fifties or sixties in good health and CMV-seropositive.

The chain employs TRBV6-1 and TRBJ2-4; 7 bases agree with TRBD1. The V segment lost 0 bases and the J segment 3 bases; nucleotides outside the gene matches: 8. The length of the CDR3 is 17 residues. Germline V gene lookup returns CDR1 MNHNS and CDR2 SASEGT. CDR3 in amino acids: CASSEASAGGDKNIQYF. In DNA form, the CDR3 reads TGTGCCAGCAGTGAAGCGTCGGCAGGGGGTGACAAAAACATTCAGTACTTC.

The chain employs TRBV11-3 and TRBJ2-3; 9 bases fit TRBD1. Looked up from germline, CDR1 is SGHNT and CDR2 is YENEEA. The V gene end was trimmed by 5 bases and the J gene end by 5 bases; junction bases not matched to a gene: 11. This CDR3 spans 16 amino acids. CDR3 bases: TGTGCCAGCAGCGCTAGGACGGGACAGGGACAAGATACGCAGTATTTT. Translated, it gives CASSARTGQGQDTQYF.

The chain uses TRBV7-9 and TRBJ2-2; maybe TRBD2 (5 bases). This CDR3 region has 15 residues. The V gene's germline CDR1 is SEHNR and CDR2 FQNEAQ (reference sequence). The V and J ends lost 2 bases and 3 bases respectively, with 10 bases between them. This CDR3 reads CASSLLEVDTGELFF. The CDR3 DNA follows: TGTGCCAGCAGCTTATTGGAGGTGGACACCGGGGAGCTGTTTTTT.

V gene TRBV30 combines with J gene TRBJ1-2; D ambiguous. Germline loops: CDR1 GTSNPN, CDR2 SVGIG (reference sequence). The CDR3 has 11 residues. The V gene lost 3 bases and the J gene lost 4 bases, with 6 bases spanning the gap. CDR3 residues: CAWRALYGYTF. Written as DNA, the CDR3 is TGTGCCTGGAGGGCCCTCTATGGCTACACCTTC.

This clone is a singleton in its sample. The rearrangement links TRBV5-6 to TRBJ2-1; 8 bases are a match to TRBD1. CDR3 length: 13 amino acids. The germline V gene has CDR1 SGHDT and CDR2 YYEEEE. V was clipped by 0 bases and J by 12 bases; unmatched bases: 5. This chain's CDR3 is CASSLGQGFGQFF. CDR3 bases: TGTGCCAGCAGCTTGGGACAGGGGTTTGGGCAGTTCTTC.

The chain uses TRBV11-2 and TRBJ2-7; possibly TRBD2 for D (5 bases). The CDR3 is 14 residues long. Deletions cut 1 base from V and 3 bases from J, with 10 bases between. From germline, CDR1 is SGHAT and CDR2 FQNNGV. CDR3 region: CASSLVEGDYEQYF. CDR3 bases: TGTGCCAGCAGCTTAGTTGAGGGAGACTACGAGCAGTACTTC.

This clone was counted between two and nine times. The genes are TRBV18 and TRBJ2-1, with 10 bases matching TRBD1. V lost 6 bases, J lost 8 bases, and 4 bases stayed unmatched. CDR3 size: 13 residues. CDR1 and CDR2 from the germline V gene are KGHSH and LQKENI. CDR3 sequence: CASSTTGGYEQFF. In nucleotides, the CDR3 is TGTGCCAGCTCTACGACAGGGGGCTATGAGCAGTTCTTC. Supplemented by reference TRBV18 and TRBJ2-1, the full variable domain reads NAGVMQNPRHLVRRRGQEARLRCSPMKGHSHVYWYRQLPEEGLKFMVYLQKENIIDESGMPKERFSAEFPKEGPSILRIQQVVRGDSAAYFCASSTTGGYEQFFGPGTRLTVL.

This clone was detected a few times. The junction shows a germline mismatch at one end, possibly a read error. The V gene is TRBV19, the J gene TRBJ1-5; TRBD1 matches 8 bases. The germline V gene encodes CDR1 LNHDA and CDR2 SQIVND (reference sequence). The CDR3 is 12 amino acids. In DNA, the CDR3 is TGTGCCAGTTCGCTGGTGGGGACAGGACCGATGTTT. Protein: CASSLVGTGPMF. Full variable domain (rest looked up from reference TRBV19 and TRBJ1-5): DGGITQSPKYLFRKEGQNVTLSCEQNLNHDAMYWYRQDPGQGLRLIYYSQIVNDFQKGDIAEGYSVSREKKESFPLTVTSAQKNPTAFYLCASSLVGTGPMFGDGTRLSIL.

The chain carries TRBV19 and TRBJ2-5, with TRBD2 identical over 9 bases. The length of the CDR3 is 15 residues. Germline CDR1 reads LNHDA; CDR2 reads SQIVND (reference sequence). The V gene end was trimmed by 5 bases and the J gene end by 1 base; junction bases not matched to a gene: 5. The CDR3, as DNA: TGTGCCAGTAGTGTCTCTAGCGGGGCCCAAGAGACCCAGTACTTC. Translated: CASSVSSGAQETQYF. The full variable domain, in which reference TRBV19 and TRBJ2-5 provide the parts outside the CDR3, is DGGITQSPKYLFRKEGQNVTLSCEQNLNHDAMYWYRQDPGQGLRLIYYSQIVNDFQKGDIAEGYSVSREKKESFPLTVTSAQKNPTAFYLCASSVSSGAQETQYFGPGTRLLVL.

This chain connects TRBV19 to TRBJ2-3; the match to TRBD2 covers 9 bases. J gave up 6 bases and V 1 base, and 8 bases lay outside the gene matches. The germline gives CDR1 LNHDA, CDR2 SQIVND (reference sequence). This CDR3 contains 16 residues. The chain's CDR3 is CASSIAASGVVDTQYF. CDR3 in DNA: TGTGCCAGTAGTATAGCCGCTAGCGGGGTGGTTGATACGCAGTATTTT.

Regarding this clone: An end of the junction differs from the germline gene, which may be a read error. This rearrangement joins TRBV16 to TRBJ1-5; 9 positions agree with TRBD1. This CDR3 contains 17 residues. The germline CDR1 and CDR2 sequences are KGHSY and FQNENV. CDR3 sequence reads: CASNQYGTGYSNQPQHF. The CDR3 DNA reads as TGTGCCAGCAACCAATACGGGACAGGGTATAGCAATCAGCCCCAGCATTTT.

Written as DNA, the CDR3 is TGCAGCGCCCGGACAGACTACGAGCAGTACTTC. Encoded protein: CSARTDYEQYF. The rearrangement uses TRBV29-1 and TRBJ2-7, with a weak D call TRBD1 (6 bases). V lost 7 bases to trimming and J lost 3 bases, with 10 bases between them. The CDR3 contains 11 residues. The germline gives CDR1 SQVTM, CDR2 ANQGSEA.

The chain links TRBV7-8 to TRBJ1-6; TRBD1 agrees at 7 bases. The length of the CDR3 is 19 residues. V gave up 2 bases and J gave up 0 bases; unmatched junction bases: 10. Germline values: CDR1 SGHVS, CDR2 FQNEAQ. CDR3 in DNA: TGTGCCAGCAGCTTAAGGGGGGACAGCACGAGCTCCTATAATTCACCCCTCCACTTT. As protein: CASSLRGDSTSSYNSPLHF.

The rearrangement uses TRBV6-6 and TRBJ1-4, with D perhaps matching TRBD1 (5 bases). V was pared by 1 base and J by 7 bases, with 7 bases between. Germline loops: CDR1 MNHNY, CDR2 SVGAGI (reference sequence). This CDR3 is 13 amino acids long. In DNA, the CDR3 is TGTGCCAGCAGTTACTTTAGGGGTGAAAAACTGTTTTTT. It encodes CASSYFRGEKLFF.

In nucleotides, the CDR3 is TGTGCCAGCAGCTTGGCGGGACAGGGCTCCTACGAGCAGTACTTC. Translation: CASSLAGQGSYEQYF. V gene TRBV5-6 combines with J gene TRBJ2-7, with TRBD1 matching 9 bases. J was trimmed by 0 bases and V by 0 bases; bases with no gene match: 1. The V gene's germline CDR1 is SGHDT and CDR2 YYEEEE. The CDR3 sequence is 15 residues long. Variable domain in full (rest from reference TRBV5-6 and TRBJ2-7): DAGVTQSPTHLIKTRGQQVTLRCSPKSGHDTVSWYQQALGQGPQFIFQYYEEEERQRGNFPDRFSGHQFPNYSSELNVNALLLGDSALYLCASSLAGQGSYEQYFGPGTRLTVT.

The V call is TRBV7-9, the J call TRBJ2-2; D unclear. The germline V gene encodes CDR1 SEHNR and CDR2 FQNEAQ (reference sequence). CDR3 length: 15 amino acids. The V gene lost 0 bases and the J gene lost 2 bases, with 7 bases spanning the gap. The CDR3 protein is CASSLAQTNTGELFF. CDR3 DNA: TGTGCCAGCAGCTTAGCACAGACAAACACCGGGGAGCTGTTTTTT.

This chain connects TRBV15 to TRBJ2-1, with TRBD1 identical over 7 bases. The CDR3 loop spans 17 amino acids. Trimming cost V 0 bases and J 0 bases; bases outside gene matches: 5. CDR1 is LNHNV and CDR2 is YYDKDF in the germline V gene (reference sequence). The CDR3 spells CATSRDLTGASYNEQFF. Written as DNA, the CDR3 is TGTGCCACCAGCAGAGATTTAACAGGGGCCTCCTACAATGAGCAGTTCTTC.

The rearrangement joins TRBV5-1 to TRBJ2-1; D may be TRBD1 (5 bases). V shed 2 bases and J shed 3 bases, with 15 bases lying between them. Per germline, CDR1 SGHRS and CDR2 YFSETQ. The CDR3 loop spans 16 amino acids. The CDR3 sequence: CASSLNRQLFYNEQFF. CDR3 DNA sequence: TGCGCCAGCAGCTTAAATAGACAGCTATTCTACAATGAGCAGTTCTTC.

This chain connects TRBV15 to TRBJ2-3; 8 positions agree with TRBD2. The CDR3 totals 15 residues. Germline assignment: CDR1 LNHNV and CDR2 YYDKDF (reference sequence). The junction had 6 bases not matched to a gene; V was cut back by 4 bases and J by 3 bases. CDR3 sequence reads: CATSTPGGPTDTQYF. The CDR3 DNA reads as TGTGCCACCAGCACCCCGGGGGGGCCGACAGATACGCAGTATTTT.

V is TRBV6-1 and J is TRBJ2-3; 13 positions match TRBD2. The germline gives CDR1 MNHNS, CDR2 SASEGT. The length of the CDR3 is 16 residues. J gave up 4 bases and V 0 bases, and 1 base lay outside the gene matches. This chain's CDR3 is CASSEALAGGPDTQYF. The CDR3 DNA is TGTGCCAGCAGTGAAGCACTAGCGGGGGGGCCAGATACGCAGTATTTT.

The J gene is TRBJ2-6, the V gene TRBV9, with a weak D call TRBD2 (6 bases). In germline, CDR1 is SGDLS, CDR2 YYNGEE. The CDR3 is 18 amino acids. Trimming pared 6 bases from V and 0 bases from J, leaving 19 bases between. The CDR3 region is CASTQTKGLSSGANVLTF. For the CDR3, the DNA is TGTGCCAGCACCCAAACGAAGGGACTGAGCTCTGGGGCCAACGTCCTGACTTTC.

The V gene is TRBV28, the J gene TRBJ2-1, with D tentatively TRBD1 (6 bases). Deletions cut 5 bases from V and 6 bases from J, with 11 bases between. This CDR3 is built from 13 residues. Germline CDR1 reads MDHEN; CDR2 reads SYDVKM. In DNA, the CDR3 is TGTGCCAGCAGTGGAGGACAGATCAATGAGCAGTTCTTC. Protein: CASSGGQINEQFF. Using reference TRBV28 and TRBJ2-1 for the parts outside the CDR3, the full variable domain is DVKVTQSSRYLVKRTGEKVFLECVQDMDHENMFWYRQDPGLGLRLIYFSYDVKMKEKGDIPEGYSVSREKKERFSLILESASTNQTSMYLCASSGGQINEQFFGPGTRLTVL.